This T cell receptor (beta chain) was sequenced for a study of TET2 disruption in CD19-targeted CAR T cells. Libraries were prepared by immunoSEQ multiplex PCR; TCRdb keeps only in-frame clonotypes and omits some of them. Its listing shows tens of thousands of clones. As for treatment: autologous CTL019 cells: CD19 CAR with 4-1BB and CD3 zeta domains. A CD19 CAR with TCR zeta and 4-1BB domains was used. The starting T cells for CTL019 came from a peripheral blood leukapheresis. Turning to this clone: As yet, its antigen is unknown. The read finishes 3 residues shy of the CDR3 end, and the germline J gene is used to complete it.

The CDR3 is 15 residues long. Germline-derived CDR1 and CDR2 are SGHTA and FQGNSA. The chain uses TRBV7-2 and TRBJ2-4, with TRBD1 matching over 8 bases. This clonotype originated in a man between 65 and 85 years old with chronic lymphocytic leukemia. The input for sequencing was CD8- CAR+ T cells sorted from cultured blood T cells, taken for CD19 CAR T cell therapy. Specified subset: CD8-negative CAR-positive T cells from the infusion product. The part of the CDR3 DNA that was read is TGTGCCAGCAGCCAACGTGCAGGGGGCTACTATGGT. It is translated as CASSQRAGGYYG. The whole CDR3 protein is CASSQRAGGYYGQYF. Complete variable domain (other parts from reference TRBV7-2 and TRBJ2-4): GAGVSQSPSNKVTEKGKDVELRCDPISGHTALYWYRQSLGQGLEFLIYFQGNSAPDKSGLPSDRFSAERTGGSVSTLTIQRTQQEDSAVYLCASSQRAGGYYGQYFGAGTRLSVL.